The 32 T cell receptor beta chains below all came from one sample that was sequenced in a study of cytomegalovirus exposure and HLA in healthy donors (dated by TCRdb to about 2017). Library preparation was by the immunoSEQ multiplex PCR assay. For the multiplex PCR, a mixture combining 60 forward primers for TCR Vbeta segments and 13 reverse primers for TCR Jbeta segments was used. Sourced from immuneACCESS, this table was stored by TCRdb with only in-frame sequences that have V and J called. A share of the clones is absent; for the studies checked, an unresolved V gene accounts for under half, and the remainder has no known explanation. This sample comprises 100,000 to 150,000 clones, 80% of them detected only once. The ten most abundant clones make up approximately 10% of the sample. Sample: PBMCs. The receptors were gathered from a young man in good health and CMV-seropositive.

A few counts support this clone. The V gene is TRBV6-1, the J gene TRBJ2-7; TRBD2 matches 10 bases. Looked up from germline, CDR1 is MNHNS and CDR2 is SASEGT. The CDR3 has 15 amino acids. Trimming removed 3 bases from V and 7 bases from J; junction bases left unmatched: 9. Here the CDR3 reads CASSEEAGGVREQYF. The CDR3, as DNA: TGTGCCAGCAGTGAGGAAGCGGGGGGGGTCCGAGAGCAGTACTTC.

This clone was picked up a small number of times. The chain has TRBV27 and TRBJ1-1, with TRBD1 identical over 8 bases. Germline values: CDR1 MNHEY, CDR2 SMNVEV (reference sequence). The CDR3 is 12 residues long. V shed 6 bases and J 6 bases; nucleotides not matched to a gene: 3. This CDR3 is CASRGTGSEAFF. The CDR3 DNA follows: TGTGCCAGCAGGGGGACAGGTTCTGAAGCTTTCTTT.

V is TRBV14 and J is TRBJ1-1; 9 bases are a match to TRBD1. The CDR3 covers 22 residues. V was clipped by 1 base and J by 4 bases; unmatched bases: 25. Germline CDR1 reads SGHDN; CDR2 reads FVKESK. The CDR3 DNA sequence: TGTGCCAGCAGCCAAGGGAACAAAATTTTAGGACAGGGGCCACGGGGGTCCACTGAAGCTTTCTTT. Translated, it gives CASSQGNKILGQGPRGSTEAFF.

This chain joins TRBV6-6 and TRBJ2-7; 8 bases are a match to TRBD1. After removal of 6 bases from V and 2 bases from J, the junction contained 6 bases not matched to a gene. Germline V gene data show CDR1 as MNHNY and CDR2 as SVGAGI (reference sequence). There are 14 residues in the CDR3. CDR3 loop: CASRQQGGPYEQYF. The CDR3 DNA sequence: TGTGCCAGCAGACAACAGGGGGGCCCCTACGAGCAGTACTTC.

The CDR3 sequence: CGGQVQETQYF. CDR3 sequence (DNA): TGCGGTGGACAGGTCCAAGAGACCCAGTACTTC. The chain uses TRBV20-1 and TRBJ2-5; TRBD1 aligns across 7 bases. Germline values: CDR1 DFQATT, CDR2 SNEGSKA (reference sequence). The CDR3 sequence is 11 residues long.

CDR3 sequence (DNA): TGTGCCAGTAGCAGGGCTAACTATGGCTACACCTTC. Its translation is CASSRANYGYTF. The V call is TRBV19, the J call TRBJ1-2; TRBD1 is a possible D gene (5 bases). Germline-derived CDR1 and CDR2 are LNHDA and SQIVND (reference sequence). This CDR3 comprises 12 residues. V was trimmed by 6 bases and J by 0 bases, leaving 5 bases between them. The full variable domain, completed using reference TRBV19 and TRBJ1-2, is DGGITQSPKYLFRKEGQNVTLSCEQNLNHDAMYWYRQDPGQGLRLIYYSQIVNDFQKGDIAEGYSVSREKKESFPLTVTSAQKNPTAFYLCASSRANYGYTFGSGTRLTVV.

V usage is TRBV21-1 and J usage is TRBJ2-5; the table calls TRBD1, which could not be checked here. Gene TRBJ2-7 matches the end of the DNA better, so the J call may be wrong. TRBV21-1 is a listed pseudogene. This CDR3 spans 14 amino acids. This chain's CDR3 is CASSRRDSSYEQYF. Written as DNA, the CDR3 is TGTGCCAGCAGCAGGAGGGACAGCTCCTACGAGCAGTACTTC.

CDR3 amino acids: CASSMTGGLLKDTQYF. For the CDR3, the DNA is TGTGCCAGCAGCATGACGGGAGGGTTGCTTAAAGATACGCAGTATTTT. The rearrangement joins TRBV9 to TRBJ2-3; 8 positions agree with TRBD2. CDR3 size: 16 residues. With 4 bases clipped from V and 5 bases from J, the junction kept 12 bases outside the gene matches. CDR1 and CDR2 from the germline V gene are SGDLS and YYNGEE. Complete variable domain (other parts from reference TRBV9 and TRBJ2-3): DSGVTQTPKHLITATGQRVTLRCSPRSGDLSVYWYQQSLDQGLQFLIQYYNGEERAKGNILERFSAQQFPDLHSELNLSSLELGDSALYFCASSMTGGLLKDTQYFGPGTRLTVL.

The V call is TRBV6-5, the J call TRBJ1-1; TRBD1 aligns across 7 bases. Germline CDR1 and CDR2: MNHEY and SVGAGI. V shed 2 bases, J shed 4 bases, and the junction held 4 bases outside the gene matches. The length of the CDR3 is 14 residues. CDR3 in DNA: TGTGCCAGCAGTTACACCCCAGGGGGCACTGAAGCTTTCTTT. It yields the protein CASSYTPGGTEAFF.

CDR3 in DNA: TGTGCCAGCAGTTTTAGCAGCGGGGGCGCCCGGGAGCAGTACTTC. This codes for CASSFSSGGAREQYF. The chain joins TRBV27 to TRBJ2-7; TRBD2 agrees at 8 bases. This CDR3 is built from 15 residues. Germline-derived CDR1 and CDR2 are MNHEY and SMNVEV (reference sequence). Unmatched junction bases numbered 11, after V lost 3 bases and J lost 7 bases.

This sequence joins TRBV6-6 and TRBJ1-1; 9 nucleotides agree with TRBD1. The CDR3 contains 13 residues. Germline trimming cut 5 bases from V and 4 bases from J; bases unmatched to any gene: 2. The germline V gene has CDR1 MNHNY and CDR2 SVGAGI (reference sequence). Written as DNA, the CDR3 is TGTGCCAGCAGTAACAGGGGGCTCACTGAAGCTTTCTTT. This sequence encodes CASSNRGLTEAFF.

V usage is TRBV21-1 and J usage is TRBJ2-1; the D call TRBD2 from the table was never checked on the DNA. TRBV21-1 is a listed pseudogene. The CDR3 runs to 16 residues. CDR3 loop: CASSRPGGGPYNEQFF. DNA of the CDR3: TGTGCCAGCAGCAGGCCTGGGGGGGGGCCCTACAATGAGCAGTTCTTC.

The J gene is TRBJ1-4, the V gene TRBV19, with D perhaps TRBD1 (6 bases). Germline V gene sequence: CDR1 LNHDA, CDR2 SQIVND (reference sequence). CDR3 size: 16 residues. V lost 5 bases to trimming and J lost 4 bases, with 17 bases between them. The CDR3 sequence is CASSGQGRTLNEKLFF. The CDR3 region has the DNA TGTGCCAGTAGTGGGCAGGGGCGAACGCTTAATGAAAAACTGTTTTTT.

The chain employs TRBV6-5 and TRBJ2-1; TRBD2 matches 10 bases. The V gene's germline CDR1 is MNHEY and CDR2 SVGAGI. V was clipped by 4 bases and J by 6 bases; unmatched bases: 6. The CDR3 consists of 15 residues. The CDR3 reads CASSSIAGGINEQFF. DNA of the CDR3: TGTGCCAGCAGTTCTATAGCGGGGGGCATCAATGAGCAGTTCTTC.

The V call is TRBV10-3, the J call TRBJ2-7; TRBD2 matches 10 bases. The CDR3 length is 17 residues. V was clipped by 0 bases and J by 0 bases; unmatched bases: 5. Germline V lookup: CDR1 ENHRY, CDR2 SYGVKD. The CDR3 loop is CAISESTLAGDSYEQYF. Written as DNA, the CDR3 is TGTGCCATCAGTGAGTCGACCCTAGCGGGGGACTCCTACGAGCAGTACTTC.

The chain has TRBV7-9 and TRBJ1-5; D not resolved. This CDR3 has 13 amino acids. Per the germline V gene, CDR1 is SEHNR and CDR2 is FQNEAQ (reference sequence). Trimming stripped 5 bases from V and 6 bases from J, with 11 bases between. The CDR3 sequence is CASSRGLAQPQHF. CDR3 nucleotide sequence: TGTGCCAGCAGCCGCGGGTTAGCTCAGCCCCAGCATTTT.

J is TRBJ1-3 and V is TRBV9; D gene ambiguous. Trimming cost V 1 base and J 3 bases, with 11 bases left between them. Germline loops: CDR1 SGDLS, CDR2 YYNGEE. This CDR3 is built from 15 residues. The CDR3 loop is CASSVTDTSGNTIYF. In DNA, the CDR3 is TGTGCCAGCAGCGTAACAGACACCAGTGGAAACACCATATATTTT.

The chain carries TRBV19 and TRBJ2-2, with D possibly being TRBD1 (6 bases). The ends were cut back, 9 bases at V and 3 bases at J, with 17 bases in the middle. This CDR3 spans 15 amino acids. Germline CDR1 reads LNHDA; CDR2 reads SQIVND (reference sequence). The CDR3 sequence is CASQLRQDDTGELFF. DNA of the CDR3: TGTGCCAGCCAGTTACGACAGGATGACACCGGGGAGCTGTTTTTT. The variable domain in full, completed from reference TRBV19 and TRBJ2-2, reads DGGITQSPKYLFRKEGQNVTLSCEQNLNHDAMYWYRQDPGQGLRLIYYSQIVNDFQKGDIAEGYSVSREKKESFPLTVTSAQKNPTAFYLCASQLRQDDTGELFFGEGSRLTVL.

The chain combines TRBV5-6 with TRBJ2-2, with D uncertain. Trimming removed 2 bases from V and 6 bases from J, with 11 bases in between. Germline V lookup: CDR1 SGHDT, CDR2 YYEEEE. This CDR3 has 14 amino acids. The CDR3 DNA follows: TGTGCCAGCAGCTTTGAGAGTGAATCCGGGGAGCTGTTTTTT. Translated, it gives CASSFESESGELFF.

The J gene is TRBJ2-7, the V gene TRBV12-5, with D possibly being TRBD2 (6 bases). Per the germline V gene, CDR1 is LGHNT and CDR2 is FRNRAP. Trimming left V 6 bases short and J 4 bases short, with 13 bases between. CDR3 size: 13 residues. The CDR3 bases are TGTGCTAGTGGCCAGGGACTGAGTTACGAGCAGTACTTC. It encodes CASGQGLSYEQYF.

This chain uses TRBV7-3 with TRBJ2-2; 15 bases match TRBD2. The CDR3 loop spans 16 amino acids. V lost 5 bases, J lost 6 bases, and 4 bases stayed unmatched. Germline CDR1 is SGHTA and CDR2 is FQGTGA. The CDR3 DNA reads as TGTGCCAGCAGCGTTGGACTAGCGGGGGGGTCCGGGGAGCTGTTTTTT. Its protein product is CASSVGLAGGSGELFF.

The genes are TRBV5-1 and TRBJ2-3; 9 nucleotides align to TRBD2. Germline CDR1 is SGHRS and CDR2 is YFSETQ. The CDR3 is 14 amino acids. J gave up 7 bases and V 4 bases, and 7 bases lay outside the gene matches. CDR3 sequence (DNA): TGCGCCAGCAGCGGGGGGACTAGCACCAATACGCAGTATTTT. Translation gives CASSGGTSTNTQYF.

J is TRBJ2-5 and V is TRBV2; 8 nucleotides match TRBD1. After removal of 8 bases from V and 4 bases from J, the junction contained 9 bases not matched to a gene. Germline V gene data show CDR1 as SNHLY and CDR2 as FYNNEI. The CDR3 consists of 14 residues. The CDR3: CASDARGRLETQYF. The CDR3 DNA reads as TGTGCCAGCGATGCCAGGGGGCGGTTAGAGACCCAGTACTTC.

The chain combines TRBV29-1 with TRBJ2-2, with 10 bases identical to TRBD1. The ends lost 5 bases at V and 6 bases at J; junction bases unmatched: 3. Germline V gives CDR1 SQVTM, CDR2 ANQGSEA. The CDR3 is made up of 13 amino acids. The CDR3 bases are TGCAGCGTTCGACAGGGGGCTTCCGGGGAGCTGTTTTTT. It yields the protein CSVRQGASGELFF.

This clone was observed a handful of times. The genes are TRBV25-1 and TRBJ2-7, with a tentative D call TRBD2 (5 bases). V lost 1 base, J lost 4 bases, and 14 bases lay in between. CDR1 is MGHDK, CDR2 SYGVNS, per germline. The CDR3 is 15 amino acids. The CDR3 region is CASSEFGVAGYEQYF. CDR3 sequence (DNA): TGTGCCAGCAGTGAATTCGGGGTCGCCGGGTACGAGCAGTACTTC.

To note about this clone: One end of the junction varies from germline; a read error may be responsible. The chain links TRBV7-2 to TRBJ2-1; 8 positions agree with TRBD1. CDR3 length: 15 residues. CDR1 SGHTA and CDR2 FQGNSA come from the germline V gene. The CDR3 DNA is TGTGCCAGCAGCCCGACAGGGGAGGCTTACAGTGAGCAGTTCTTC. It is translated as CASSPTGEAYSEQFF.

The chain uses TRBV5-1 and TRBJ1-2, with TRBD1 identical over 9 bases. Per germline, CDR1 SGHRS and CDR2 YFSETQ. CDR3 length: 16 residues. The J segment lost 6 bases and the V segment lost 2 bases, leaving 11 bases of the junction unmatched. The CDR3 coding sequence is TGCGCCAGCAGCTTCGACCGGGGGGGACAGGGACATGGCTACACCTTC. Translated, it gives CASSFDRGGQGHGYTF.

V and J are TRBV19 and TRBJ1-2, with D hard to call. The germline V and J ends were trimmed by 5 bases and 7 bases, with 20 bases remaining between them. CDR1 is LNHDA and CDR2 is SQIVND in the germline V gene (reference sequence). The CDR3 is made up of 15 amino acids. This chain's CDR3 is CASSPRFAPAGGYTF. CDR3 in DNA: TGTGCCAGTAGTCCTCGATTCGCCCCGGCGGGTGGCTACACCTTC.

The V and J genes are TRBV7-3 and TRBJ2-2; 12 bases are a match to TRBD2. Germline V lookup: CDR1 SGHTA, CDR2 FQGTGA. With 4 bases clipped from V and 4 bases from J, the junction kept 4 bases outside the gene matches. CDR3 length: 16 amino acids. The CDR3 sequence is CASSSGLAGATGELFF. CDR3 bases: TGTGCCAGCAGCTCGGGACTAGCGGGTGCCACCGGGGAGCTGTTTTTT.

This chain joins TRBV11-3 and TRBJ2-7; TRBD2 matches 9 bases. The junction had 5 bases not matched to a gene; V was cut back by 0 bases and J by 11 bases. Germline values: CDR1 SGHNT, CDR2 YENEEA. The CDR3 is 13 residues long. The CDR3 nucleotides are TGTGCCAGCAGCTTAGAGGGCGGGGGGGCCGAGTACTTC. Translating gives CASSLEGGGAEYF.

CDR3 in amino acids: CARTTVVGPLRGRPEEAFF. CDR3 DNA: TGTGCCAGAACCACAGTGGTAGGGCCGCTCCGAGGGCGGCCGGAGGAAGCTTTCTTT. The J gene is TRBJ1-1, the V gene TRBV6-4; no clear D gene. Germline V CDR1 and CDR2: MRHNA, SNTAGT. With 9 bases removed from V and 8 bases from J, the gap between germline ends came to 37 bases. The CDR3 sequence is 19 residues long.

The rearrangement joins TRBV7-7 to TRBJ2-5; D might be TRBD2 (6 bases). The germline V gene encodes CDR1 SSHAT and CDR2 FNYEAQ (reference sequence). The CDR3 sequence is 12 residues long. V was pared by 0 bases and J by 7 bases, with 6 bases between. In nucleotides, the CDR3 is TGTGCCAGCAGCTTAGCGGGGGGGACCCAGTACTTC. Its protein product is CASSLAGGTQYF.